The rows below give T cell receptor beta chains drawn from one sample of a study of shared clonotypes between healthy human individuals. The repertoire was sequenced with immunoSEQ multiplex PCR; TCRdb's copy has only in-frame clones and lacks some. The sample holds around 600,000 clones, about 95% seen once. Input material: naive CD8+ T cells sorted from blood. These receptors all come from a woman in her thirties in good health. Both conserved end residues are part of each CDR3. D genes are given only for firm matches.

V gene: TRBV10-1; D gene: .; J gene: .; CDR3 protein: CASSESGPYEQYF
V gene: TRBV7-9; D gene: TRBD1; J gene: TRBJ1-2; CDR3 protein: CASSRGQGANYGYTF
V gene: TRBV7-9; D gene: TRBD1; J gene: TRBJ2-7; CDR3 protein: CASSPRTGWYEQYF
V gene: TRBV27; D gene: .; J gene: TRBJ2-7; CDR3 protein: CASSLSGVGEQYF
V gene: TRBV7-9; D gene: TRBD1; J gene: TRBJ2-1; CDR3 protein: CASSLRGTDAYNEQFF
V gene: TRBV6-5; D gene: .; J gene: TRBJ2-1; CDR3 protein: CASSYSAGRGQQFF
V gene: TRBV10-1; D gene: .; J gene: TRBJ1-1; CDR3 protein: CASSDGSDSYANTEAFF
V gene: TRBV2; D gene: .; J gene: TRBJ2-5; CDR3 protein: CASSADSSGLGQYF
V gene: TRBV14; D gene: .; J gene: TRBJ1-4; CDR3 protein: CASSLLQGINEKLFF
V gene: TRBV4-1; D gene: .; J gene: TRBJ2-7; CDR3 protein: CASSWGSGFSYEQYF
V gene: TRBV4-1; D gene: TRBD1; J gene: TRBJ1-1; CDR3 protein: CASSPNPPTGLNTEAFF